The clone carrying this T cell receptor (beta chain) was observed a few times. Its specificity is unknown. The data originate from a study of cytomegalovirus exposure and HLA in healthy donors. Study context: Approximately 200 million T cells yielded 117 million unique TCR beta sequences in earlier analysis.

Study outcomes and limitations: TCR beta V- and J-gene trimming, according to a later analysis, was linked to a missense DCLRE1C variant. Cytomegalovirus-associated status was assigned to approximately 160 TCR beta chains. Some public TCRs appeared in many individuals, while most sequences were rare.

PCR was performed using 60 Vbeta and 13 Jbeta primers. Clones were sequenced by immunoSEQ multiplex PCR, and TCRdb holds only the in-frame ones, with some missing. The table includes 150,000 to 200,000 clones, about four fifths detected once. This CDR3 comprises 14 residues. CDR1 is KGHSH and CDR2 is LQKENI in the germline V gene. V shed 4 bases, J shed 5 bases, and the junction held 7 bases outside the gene matches. The receptor was derived from a woman aged 18-35 years in good health and CMV-seronegative. V gene TRBV18 combines with J gene TRBJ2-7, with 8 bases identical to TRBD1. Sequenced: PBMCs. DNA for the CDR3: TGTGCCAGCTCACTCGGACAGGGCAGCCACGAGCAGTACTTC. This gives the protein CASSLGQGSHEQYF.